These T cell receptor beta chains were read from a single sample in a study of cytomegalovirus exposure and HLA in healthy donors. The table came from immunoSEQ multiplex PCR; TCRdb's copy has only in-frame clones and leaves some out. Here the sample spans roughly 200,000 clones, about three quarters being singletons. The specimen sequenced was PBMCs. The receptor source for this set is a woman between 25 and 40 years old in good health and CMV-seropositive. Both conserved end residues are part of each CDR3. The D gene is left open where the match is weak. Clone size appears in some rows only: once, few, many, or a class for an expanded clone.

D gene	clone size	J gene	V gene	CDR3 DNA	CDR3 protein
NA	NA	TRBJ2-1	TRBV9	TGTGCCAGCAGCGTAGAGGGGGACCTCTCCTACAATGAGCAGTTCTTC	CASSVEGDLSYNEQFF
TRBD2	few	TRBJ2-1	TRBV27	TGTGCCAGCAGGCGGGGGGCCTACAATGAGCAGTTCTTC	CASRRGAYNEQFF
NA	NA	TRBJ1-4	TRBV18	TGTGCCAGCTCACCAGGTGGTGGCAGGAATGAAAAACTGTTTTTT	CASSPGGGRNEKLFF
TRBD1	few	TRBJ2-7	TRBV15	TGTGCCACCAGCGCTAGACAGGGGGCCTACGAGCAGTACTTC	CATSARQGAYEQYF
NA	NA	TRBJ2-2	TRBV7-6	TGTGCCAGCAGCTTAAGGCAGGGTGACACCGGGGAGCTGTTTTTT	CASSLRQGDTGELFF
NA	NA	TRBJ1-6	TRBV7-2	TGTGCCAGCAGCTTAGACAGGTTGGAGAATTCACCCCTCCACTTT	CASSLDRLENSPLHF
TRBD1	NA	TRBJ2-1	TRBV5-6	TGTGCCAGCAGCAAAGGGGACAGGGCGGCCGAGCAGTTCTTC	CASSKGDRAAEQFF
NA	NA	TRBJ1-4	TRBV7-2	TGTGCCAGCAGCCGCCTGACAGAAGGAGAAAATGAAAAACTGTTTTTT	CASSRLTEGENEKLFF
TRBD2	NA	TRBJ2-3	TRBV5-1	TGCGCCAGCAGCTTATTGGCTAGCGGCGCAGATACGCAGTATTTT	CASSLLASGADTQYF
TRBD1	NA	TRBJ1-2	TRBV7-9	TGTGCCAGCAGCCCTGGGACAGGGGGCAATGGCTACACCTTC	CASSPGTGGNGYTF
TRBD2	NA	TRBJ2-3	TRBV25-1	TGTGCCAGCAGTGAAAGGCGGGGGAGCACAGATACGCAGTATTTT	CASSERRGSTDTQYF
NA	once	TRBJ2-1	TRBV9	TGTGCCAGCAGCGCCAAATCCGGGGGCTACAATGAGCAGTTCTTC	CASSAKSGGYNEQFF
NA	NA	TRBJ1-1	TRBV5-1	TGCGCCAGCAGTCCCTCGACTCTGAACACTGAAGCTTTCTTT	CASSPSTLNTEAFF
NA	NA	TRBJ1-4	TRBV28	TGTGCCAGCGGGGGGTCTAATGAAAAACTGTTTTTT	CASGGSNEKLFF
TRBD2	NA	TRBJ2-7	TRBV27	TGTGCCAGCAGTACCCCGGGGCGGGGGGTCTCCTACGAGCAGTACTTC	CASSTPGRGVSYEQYF
TRBD2	NA	TRBJ2-4	TRBV28	TGTGCCAGCAGCTTTAGCGGGGAGCTTGACATTCAGTACTTC	CASSFSGELDIQYF
NA	NA	TRBJ1-5	TRBV7-2	TGTGCCAGCAGCTCAGGTTATAGCAATCAGCCCCAGCATTTT	CASSSGYSNQPQHF
NA	NA	TRBJ2-1	TRBV4-2	TGTGCCAGCAGCCAAGAGCCGGGAGTTAGCTACAATGAGCAGTTCTTC	CASSQEPGVSYNEQFF
TRBD1	NA	TRBJ1-2	TRBV15	TGTGCCACCAGCGCAAGACAGGGACTAGATGGCTACACCTTC	CATSARQGLDGYTF
NA	once	TRBJ2-7	TRBV7-8	TGTGCCAGCAGCTTAGCTCAGGGGCCCTCCTACGAGCAGTACTTC	CASSLAQGPSYEQYF